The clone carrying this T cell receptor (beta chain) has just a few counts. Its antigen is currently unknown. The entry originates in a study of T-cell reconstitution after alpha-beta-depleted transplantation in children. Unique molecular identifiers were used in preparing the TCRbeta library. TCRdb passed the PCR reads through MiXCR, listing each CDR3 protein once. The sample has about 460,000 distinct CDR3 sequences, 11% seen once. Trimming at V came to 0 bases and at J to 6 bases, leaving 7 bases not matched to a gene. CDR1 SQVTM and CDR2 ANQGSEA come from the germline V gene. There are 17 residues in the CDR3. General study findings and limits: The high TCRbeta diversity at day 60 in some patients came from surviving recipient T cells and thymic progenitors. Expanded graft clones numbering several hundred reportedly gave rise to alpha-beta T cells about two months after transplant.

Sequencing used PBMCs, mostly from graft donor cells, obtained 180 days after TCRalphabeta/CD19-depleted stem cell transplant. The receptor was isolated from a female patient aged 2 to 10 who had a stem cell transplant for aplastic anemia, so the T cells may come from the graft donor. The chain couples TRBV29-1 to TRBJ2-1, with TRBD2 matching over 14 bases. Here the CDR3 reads CSVEDWGLAGVANEQFF. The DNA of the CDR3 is TGCAGCGTTGAAGATTGGGGACTAGCGGGAGTGGCCAATGAGCAGTTCTTC.